This T cell receptor (beta chain) emerged from a study of beta chain features in type 1 diabetes. Findings of the study overall: Because the template was cDNA, high-expressing cells might be over-represented. There was a moderate but significant shortening of TCRB CDR3s in all four CD4+ subsets of Type 1 diabetes patients.

Points on this clone: The antigen remains unidentified.

Isolated RNA was reverse transcribed in full, so expressed TCRB transcripts were sequenced. Roughly 3.5 million reads per sample were averaged for naive, central memory and regulatory samples. TCRdb's table, derived via immunoSEQ multiplex PCR, lists solely in-frame clones and lacks some. The repertoire includes 20,000 to 30,000 clones, 69% of them detected once, and 3.5% to 4.5% sits in the top ten. Germline V gene data show CDR1 as MGHRA and CDR2 as YSYEKL. The CDR3 is 17 amino acids. The V and J ends lost 6 bases and 7 bases, in that order; junction bases with no gene match: 16. The J gene is TRBJ1-4, the V gene TRBV4-1, with TRBD1 matching 8 bases. The sequence was obtained from a man aged 18 to 30 with type 1 diabetes. The specimen sequenced was Tregs from blood. CDR3 nucleotide sequence: TGCGCCAGCAGGGTCCGGGACAGGACCCTTGGGCGTGAAAAACTGTTTTTT. This encodes CASRVRDRTLGREKLFF.